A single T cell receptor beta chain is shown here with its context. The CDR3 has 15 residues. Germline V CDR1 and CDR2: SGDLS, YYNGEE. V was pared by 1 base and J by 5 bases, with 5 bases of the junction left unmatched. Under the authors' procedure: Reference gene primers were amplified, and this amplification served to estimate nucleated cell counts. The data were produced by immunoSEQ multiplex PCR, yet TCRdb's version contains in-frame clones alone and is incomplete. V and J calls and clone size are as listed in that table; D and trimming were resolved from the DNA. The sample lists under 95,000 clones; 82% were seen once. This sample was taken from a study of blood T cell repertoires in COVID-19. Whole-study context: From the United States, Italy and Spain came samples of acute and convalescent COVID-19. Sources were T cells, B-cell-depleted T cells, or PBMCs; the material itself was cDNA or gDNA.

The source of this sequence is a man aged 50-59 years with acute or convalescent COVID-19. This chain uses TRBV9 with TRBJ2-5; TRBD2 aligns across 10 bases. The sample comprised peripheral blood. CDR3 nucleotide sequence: TGTGCCAGCAGCGTACAAGCGGGGGGGCAGGAGACCCAGTACTTC. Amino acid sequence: CASSVQAGGQETQYF.